This T cell receptor beta chain comes out of a study of Ad26.COV2.S vaccination and SARS-CoV-2 variants listed by TCRdb under 2021. At the level of the whole study: Vaccine-arm donors were drawn from COV1001, a multicentre, randomized, double-blind, placebo-controlled phase I-IIa trial of Ad26.COV2.S in healthy adults. Trial participants were randomized into five groups of five, in which low-dose or high-dose Ad26.COV2.S was given once or twice, or placebo was given on both occasions. Throughout the experiments and outcome assessment, investigators stayed blinded to trial group allocation. The specificity and breadth of SARS-CoV-2-reactive T cell receptors after Ad26.COV2.S vaccination were assessed by TCRbeta repertoire sequencing. The TCR-sequenced set comprised approximately 30 samples: some 20 Ad26.COV2.S vaccine recipients, 5 placebo recipients and 8 SARS-CoV-2 convalescent individuals. Ad26.COV2.S was given intramuscularly at 5x10^10 or 1x10^11 viral particles, as a single shot or as two shots 56 days apart. Study-wide findings and limitations: After vaccination, substantial breadth of spike-specific CD8+ and CD4+ T cell responses was reported. Comparable non-spike TCR breadth was observed between vaccine and placebo recipients, consistent with only spike being contained in the vaccine. Ad26.COV2.S recipients had higher spike-specific TCR breadth than placebo recipients (P = 0.0014). According to the authors, total T cell responses may have been underestimated by the TCR breadth and depth analyses. The study was not powered to compare responses between vaccine doses or regimens.

The treatment or condition label for this specimen denotes: some 20 received Ad26.COV2.S at low or high dose, single or two shots; roughly five received placebo; per-sample allocation not given. Repertoires of vaccine and placebo recipients were sequenced from samples taken on day 63 after the first injection. Cohort 1b enrolled 25 or so adults aged 18-55 years at a single site in Boston, USA, between 29 July and 7 August 2020. Ad26.COV2.S was a replication-incompetent adenovirus type 26 vector that expressed a prefusion-stabilized SARS-CoV-2 spike protein derived from the original Wuhan strain. About this clone: Its antigen target is currently unknown. No base quality information exists; no much larger clone differs at one position.

The immunoSEQ Assay was used to sequence TCRbeta CDR3 regions. After extraction, genomic DNA underwent amplification by bias-controlled multiplex PCR, followed by high-throughput sequencing. In the authors' own workflow: To quantify the absolute abundance of every unique TCRbeta CDR3 region, sequences were collapsed and filtered. T cell fraction was estimated by normalization of TCRbeta template counts to usable DNA, with usable DNA being measured through amplification of reference genes present in all nucleated cells. Repertoire TCRs were annotated as SARS-CoV-2-specific by exact matching of V gene, CDR3 amino acid sequence and J gene to a known reactive TCR set. The reference SARS-CoV-2 TCR set was derived from MIRA and filtered for enrichment in COVID-19-positive ImmuneCODE repertoires, a step that removed public or cross-reactive TCRs. Drawing on the MIRA antigens, annotated TCRs were analysed further at the level of specific ORF or position within ORF. Breadth was defined as the number of annotated unique rearrangements divided by the total number of unique productive rearrangements, and depth was defined as the summed frequency of the annotated unique rearrangements. TCR breadth was compared between groups using two-sided Wilcoxon rank-sum tests. Not all clones reach the TCRdb copy of this immuneACCESS table, which keeps in-frame sequences only. Checked studies attribute under half of the gap to unresolved V genes and leave the rest unexplained. That table furnishes V, J and clone size, whereas the DNA furnished D and trimming. The sample includes roughly 500,000 clones, with roughly nine tenths observed a single time. About 2.4% of the sample is in the top ten clones.

CDR1 and CDR2, looked up from the germline V gene, are MNHEY and SVGAGI. The CDR3, cysteine through phenylalanine, is 14 amino acids long. CDR3 DNA is the only sequence kept; it has 42 bases, read in frame from the first base. V is reduced by 2 bases and J by 2 bases, leaving a spacing of 9 bases between them. The chain was built from TRBV6-5 and TRBJ1-2; a weak D assignment points to TRBD1 (5 bases agree). Source: peripheral blood, taken in a trial of Ad26.COV2.S vaccine versus placebo. This sequence originates from a person between 18 and 65 years old who received the Ad26.COV2.S COVID-19 vaccine or a placebo. The DNA is as follows: TGTGCCAGCAGTTACGGGACGGTGAACTATGGCTACACCTTC. The translation is CASSYGTVNYGYTF.